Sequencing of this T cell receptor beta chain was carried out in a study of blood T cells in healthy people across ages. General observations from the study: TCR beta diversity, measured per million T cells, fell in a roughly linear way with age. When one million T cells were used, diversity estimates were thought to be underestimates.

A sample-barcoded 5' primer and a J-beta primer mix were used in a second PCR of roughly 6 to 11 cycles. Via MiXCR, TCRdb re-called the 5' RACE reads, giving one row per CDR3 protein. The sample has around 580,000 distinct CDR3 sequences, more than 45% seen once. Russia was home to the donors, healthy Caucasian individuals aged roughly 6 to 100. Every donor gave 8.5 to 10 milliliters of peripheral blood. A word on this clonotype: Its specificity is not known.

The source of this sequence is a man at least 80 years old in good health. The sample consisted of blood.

CDR3 DNA: TGTGCCTGCACCCGGGCGGGCTCCCAAGGGGGCTACACCTTC. Residues: CACTRAGSQGGYTF. The chain employs TRBV7-9 and TRBJ1-2, with D unclear. Trimming pared 11 bases from V and 8 bases from J, leaving 24 bases between. This CDR3 comprises 14 residues. CDR1 and CDR2 (germline): SEHNR, FQNEAQ (reference sequence).